This TCR beta chain derives from a study of OX40 agonist ivuxolimab in advanced cancers. Libraries were prepared by immunoSEQ multiplex PCR; TCRdb keeps only in-frame clonotypes and omits some of them. The sample carries 100,000 to 150,000 clones, less than 95% recorded once. The germline V gene has CDR1 MNHNS and CDR2 SASEGT. This CDR3 is 16 amino acids long. The V and J ends lost 2 bases and 0 bases respectively, with 10 bases between them. The receptor comes from an adult with an advanced solid tumor such as melanoma, head and neck, liver or kidney cancer. The specimen comprised CD4+ or CD8+ T cells sorted from blood, sampled in a trial of the OX40 agonist ivuxolimab. V and J are TRBV6-1 and TRBJ1-4, with a tentative D call TRBD1 (5 bases). The CDR3 loop is CASSERGPATNEKLFF. CDR3 nucleotides: TGTGCCAGCAGTGAACGGGGACCAGCAACTAATGAAAAACTGTTTTTT.